The clone carrying this T cell receptor (beta chain) was seen only a few times. This specimen comes from a study of patients and donors after allogeneic stem cell transplantation. V lost 7 bases to trimming and J lost 5 bases, with 9 bases between them. Germline CDR1 reads MNHEY; CDR2 reads SVGEGT. The CDR3 covers 12 residues. TCRdb re-analysed the RT-PCR reads in MiXCR, keeping a single row per CDR3 protein. This table has about a million distinct CDR3 sequences, about a sixth appearing once. This TCR came from a human donor who was either an allogeneic HSCT recipient or a stem cell or donor lymphocyte infusion donor (not recorded which). It is not recorded whose cells these are; they may come from a transplant donor. Sequenced sample: blood, either unsorted or a sorted T cell fraction (not recorded which). The J gene is TRBJ2-4, the V gene TRBV6-2 or TRBV6-3; D might be TRBD2 (5 bases). The CDR3 here is CASTTGENIQYF. DNA for the CDR3: TGTGCCAGCACCACCGGGGAAAACATTCAGTACTTC.